The 7 T cell receptor beta chains below come from one sample, sequenced in a study of cytomegalovirus exposure and HLA in healthy donors. PCR amplification relied on 60 Vbeta primers (plus 13 Jbeta primers). The assay was immunoSEQ multiplex PCR, and TCRdb's table has in-frame clones only and misses some. The sample lists more than 85,000 clones, about 13% seen once, with more than 15% in the top ten. The material sequenced was PBMCs. Source of these receptors: a man aged 40-50 years in good health and CMV-seropositive.

The CDR3 sequence: CASSIAGRVAGQPQHF. The DNA of the CDR3 is TGTGCCAGTAGTATAGCTGGCAGGGTAGCCGGTCAGCCCCAGCATTTT. The chain has TRBV19 and TRBJ1-5; perhaps TRBD1 as D (5 bases). V lost 1 base, J lost 6 bases, and 16 bases lay in between. The CDR3 spans 16 residues. Germline V lookup: CDR1 LNHDA, CDR2 SQIVND (reference sequence).

V usage is TRBV19 and J usage is TRBJ2-3; 12 nucleotides align to TRBD2. The germline V gene has CDR1 LNHDA and CDR2 SQIVND (reference sequence). V was pared by 6 bases and J by 0 bases, with 10 bases of the junction left unmatched. The CDR3 length is 18 residues. CDR3 protein: CASSGGTSGHPSTDTQYF. The CDR3 DNA sequence: TGTGCCAGTAGCGGGGGGACTAGCGGGCATCCTAGCACAGATACGCAGTATTTT.

This clone was observed a handful of times. Because it lacks the conserved phenylalanine or tryptophan at the end, this CDR3 is likely a read error. The CDR3 sequence is CAWSVQGHTIYV. The DNA for the CDR3 is TGTGCCTGGAGTGTACAGGGTCACACCATATATGTT. The gene calls are TRBV30 and TRBJ1-3; weak D call: TRBD1 (6 bases). Germline CDR1 reads GTSNPN; CDR2 reads SVGIG (reference sequence). V lost 0 bases and J lost 8, with 8 bases in between. The CDR3 length is 12 residues.

This clone has a handful of counts. The rearrangement joins TRBV5-1 to TRBJ2-1, with a possible D match to TRBD2 (7 bases). This CDR3 has 16 residues. The V and J ends lost 1 base and 7 bases respectively, with 18 bases between them. Germline V lookup: CDR1 SGHRS, CDR2 YFSETQ. The CDR3 bases are TGCGCCAGCAGCTTGTGGGGGGCGGGAGAGGTTAATGAGCAGTTCTTC. This gives the protein CASSLWGAGEVNEQFF.

V gene TRBV11-2 combines with J gene TRBJ2-7; 7 bases match TRBD2. The ends lost 2 bases at V and 2 bases at J; junction bases unmatched: 9. From germline, CDR1 is SGHAT and CDR2 FQNNGV. The CDR3 has 16 amino acids. CDR3 sequence: CASSLSRLAATYEQYF. CDR3 in DNA: TGTGCCAGCAGCTTATCTCGACTAGCCGCCACCTACGAGCAGTACTTC. Drawing the rest from reference TRBV11-2 and TRBJ2-7, the complete variable domain is EAGVAQSPRYKIIEKRQSVAFWCNPISGHATLYWYQQILGQGPKLLIQFQNNGVVDDSQLPKDRFSAERLKGVDSTLKIQPAKLEDSAVYLCASSLSRLAATYEQYFGPGTRLTVT.

The chain links TRBV30 to TRBJ1-6, with 12 bases lining up with TRBD1. The CDR3 contains 14 residues. The germline V gene encodes CDR1 GTSNPN and CDR2 SVGIG (reference sequence). After removal of 5 bases from V and 9 bases from J, the junction contained 5 bases not matched to a gene. For the CDR3, the DNA is TGTGCCTGGGCTCCGGGACAGGGGGCTTCACCCCTCCACTTT. It yields the protein CAWAPGQGASPLHF.

This clone was counted a few times. This chain joins TRBV7-9 and TRBJ1-1; D gene unclear. The V end lost 2 bases, the J end lost 5 bases, and 12 bases lay between the germline ends. This CDR3 is 14 amino acids long. From germline, CDR1 is SEHNR and CDR2 FQNEAQ (reference sequence). CDR3 DNA sequence: TGTGCCAGCAGCTTACTCCCGGTAGCAACTGAAGCTTTCTTT. This encodes CASSLLPVATEAFF.